This TCR beta chain is drawn from a study of cytomegalovirus exposure and HLA in healthy donors (dated by TCRdb to the late 2010s). Regarding the study in general: An earlier analysis of approximately 550 of the donors reported roughly 270 Gb of sequence data and some 100 million unique TCR beta sequences from around 200 million T cells. An early release that covered fewer than 800 HLA-typed donors contained about 300 gigabases of sequencing data and around 85 million unique TCR sequences. Among the approximately 400 genotyped donors, 75% to 90% belonged to the genetic ancestry cluster associated with self-reported Caucasian donors. The study aimed to test whether signatures of past pathogen exposure could be identified by cataloging public T cell receptors. The study profiled the T cell repertoires of around 700 subjects by immunosequencing and related them to cytomegalovirus serostatus. Along with the approximately 650-subject first cohort, a separate validation cohort of over a hundred different subjects was used. To predict cytomegalovirus infection status, the study brought together high-throughput TCR immunosequencing, statistical association of individual TCRs with disease status, and machine learning. A later analysis re-analyzed previously published TCR beta repertoires from roughly 690 donors and added high-resolution HLA genotyping to study TCR occurrence patterns. The later analysis used no new phenotypic data to find candidate immune exposures, relying instead on TCR beta sequences and their occurrence across donors. An earlier analysis of around 540 of the donors applied high-throughput TCR beta sequencing to assess whether each TCR beta V gene segment acted as functional or pseudogenic. Donor age, sex, ethnicity and CMV serostatus were compiled together with the repertoire data. A later genetic analysis used genome-wide SNP genotypes for about 65% of the 666 donors, treating that subset as a discovery cohort. All discovery cohort repertoires had been generated on a single sequencing platform. HLA typing included class I and class II loci at four-digit resolution. The number of donors typed differed by locus, with about 629-640 for A, B, C, DRB1 and DQB1, around 520 for DQA1, 600 to 610 for DPA1, and 400 to 490 for DPB1. Roughly 5 DR-DQ haplotypes were treated as single units for association and clustering because of strong linkage in the cohort. On average, roughly 250,000 unique TCR beta nucleotide sequences were sequenced per donor among about 400 genotyped donors of the cohort, with roughly 19% of those sequences being non-productive. The research as a whole found: The classifier was reported to diagnose cytomegalovirus status with high specificity and sensitivity in both the original cohort and the validation cohort. In a later analysis, TCR association rates were found to vary across HLA loci, with the most associated TCRs seen for DRB1 alleles and the fewest for HLA-C alleles. A later analysis associated about 16,000 TCR beta sequences with specific HLA alleles at a false discovery rate of 0.05. Because some donors lacked HLA typing at each locus, the association tests relied only on the typed subset. Compared with equally common non-associated chains, HLA-associated TCR beta chains in a later analysis were more clonally expanded and had lower generation probabilities. Some IMGT-functional V segments, including TRBV6-2 and TRBV6-3, could not be distinguished by the 87-base-pair reads and were therefore excluded. A further reported finding was that TCR beta sequences accurately predicted the HLA-A and HLA-B alleles for most subjects in the first cohort. The cohort was sequenced for TCR beta chains only, and without alpha or paired-chain data the features that could be detected were limited. In an earlier analysis of about 550 of the donors, most TCR beta V segments were observed in productive rearrangements about 87% or about 30% of the time, broadly matching IMGT annotations. Correlated functional status among segregating V segments might be attributable to linkage disequilibrium, but an unknown experimental factor could not be ruled out. Because counts were too low, more than 15 rarely observed V segments, including chromosome 9 orphons, were excluded from the earlier analysis of about 500 of the donors. A total of 150 to 200 TCR beta chains were listed by the study as associated with cytomegalovirus. A cluster of highly shared sequence variants was judged likely to represent a technical artifact of the sequencing pipeline. CMV serostatus was the only immune exposure information available for the cohort. According to a later analysis, most CMV-associated TCR beta chains appeared to be HLA-restricted, and the HLA associations seemed to be driven largely by CMV exposure. The authors suggested that the approach could potentially be extended to other disease states and immunological phenotypes. Assigning TCR associations to individual alleles was difficult when HLA alleles, especially DR and DQ, strongly co-occurred. A few of the identified cytomegalovirus-associated TCR beta chains were confirmed in vitro to be specific for cytomegalovirus antigens. A later analysis reported that several top co-occurrence clusters appeared linked to parvovirus B19, influenza, CMV and Epstein-Barr virus. In a later genetic analysis, a missense DCLRE1C variant was associated with V-gene and J-gene trimming of TCR beta chains, and the association was replicated in an independent cohort. Across donors, most TCR sequences were observed very rarely, whereas some public TCRs were present in many individuals. Sequencing depth was assumed to be roughly uniform across donors in the presence/absence analyses, though that assumption may not hold. Compared with the approximately 600-donor mean, donors in an Asian-associated ancestry cluster had fewer N-insertions in productive TCRs, according to a later genetic analysis.

To prepare the library, the immunoSEQ multiplex PCR assay was applied. For the multiplex PCR, a mixture combining 60 forward primers for TCR Vbeta segments and 13 reverse primers for TCR Jbeta segments was used. The CDR3 region of rearranged TCR beta genes was amplified from genomic DNA by a multiplex PCR assay. Amplified TCR beta libraries were sequenced as 87-base-pair reads on the Illumina HiSeq System. In the original analysis: A later analysis counted approximately 76 million unique TCR beta chains across the 690 or so repertoires, and approximately 11 million of these chains were shared by at least two donors. Raw reads were error-corrected and collapsed into unique sequences by a nearest-neighbor algorithm in which closely related sequences were merged to remove PCR and sequencing errors. V, D and J gene segments were assigned by aligning CDR3 sequences to IMGT reference sequences. For a sequence to be retained, a match of at least six nucleotides to both a V gene segment and a J gene segment was required. Rearrangements were classified as productive when the CDR3 lacked stop codons and remained in frame with V and J, and all other rearrangements were classified as non-productive. CDR3 was defined by IMGT convention, running from the second conserved V-encoded cysteine to the conserved J-encoded phenylalanine. Sequences without an unambiguous match to a single V gene segment were excluded from the earlier analysis of about 640 of the donors. In an earlier analysis of 587 of the donors, a V segment was called functional when productive rearrangements were above 56.7%, and segregating when the standard deviation between donors exceeded 5%. A statistical classification framework was built for diagnosing cytomegalovirus status from the catalog of TCR beta chain sequences. In a later analysis, V and J genes were assigned by comparing TCR nucleotide sequences against IMGT/GENE-DB human TR gene sequences. In a later analysis, CDR3 sequences and most-parsimonious VDJ recombination scenarios were assigned using the TCRdist pipeline. In a later analysis, each TCR beta chain was defined by its CDR3 amino acid sequence together with its V-gene family, and reads lacking a unique V-gene family were excluded. In a later analysis, fewer than 650 highly shared, low-generation-probability nucleotide sequences were removed to address suspected cross-contamination and a sequencing artifact. In a later analysis, a clonal expansion index for each public chain was calculated from normalized within-repertoire ranks of inferred template counts. In a later analysis, generation probabilities were computed using a VDJ recombination model fitted to out-of-frame rearrangements, and the results were checked against IGoR. In a later analysis, hypergeometric tests were used to score TCR-TCR, TCR-HLA and TCR-CMV co-occurrence, with a repertoire-size bias correction applied to TCR pairs. A later analysis estimated false discovery rates by permuting HLA or CMV assignments 20 times. In a later analysis, co-occurring TCRs were grouped with DBSCAN, and TCRdist sequence similarity was added when clustering was performed within HLA-allele-positive subsets. For co-occurrence clustering, repertoires with fewer than 30,000 or more than 120,000 public chains were excluded, along with roughly 5 repertoires with anomalous nucleotide sharing. Not all clones reach the TCRdb copy of this immuneACCESS table, which keeps in-frame sequences only. Checked studies attribute under half of the gap to unresolved V genes and leave the rest unexplained. V, J and clone size are taken as reported in that table, and D and trimming were inferred from the DNA itself. The sample contains 150,000 to 200,000 clones, approximately 67% of them found a single time. Around 4.5% of the sample is held by the ten biggest clonotypes.

Relative to germline, V is missing 6 bases and J is missing 4 bases, with 3 bases of the junction outside any gene match. From a lookup of the germline V gene, CDR1 and CDR2 are MNHEY and SVGAGI. The CDR3 has 15 amino acids, counting the end cysteine and phenylalanine. The kept DNA is CDR3 alone, 45 bases in frame from the first base. In total, approximately 700 healthy bone marrow donors made up the cohort. At the time of sampling, every cohort member was nominally healthy, though immune exposures that went unrecorded were likely present. The donor tested CMV seropositive, placing the donor among the 250 to 300 seropositive members of the cohort. A peripheral blood sample was provided by each donor, and peripheral blood mononuclear cells were used for TCR beta sequencing. The Qiagen DNeasy Blood Extraction Kit was used to extract genomic DNA from the blood cell samples. On this clone: The antigen it binds to is not known. No much larger clonotype is one base removed from it; base qualities were not supplied.

This TCR was sampled from a young woman in good health and CMV-seropositive. The material sequenced was PBMCs. The chain is assembled from TRBV6-5 and TRBJ2-1, and 13 bases in between align with TRBD2. The nucleotide sequence reads as follows: TGTGCCAGCAGACCACTAGCGGGAGGGTACAATGAGCAGTTCTTC. This encodes CASRPLAGGYNEQFF.